Each of the 25 T cell receptor beta chains below was sequenced from the same sample in a study of graft-versus-host responses after intestinal transplantation (dated by TCRdb to 2020 to 2023). The library relied on the immunoSEQ multiplex PCR assay. In its TCRdb copy, this immuneACCESS table keeps in-frame sequences only and misses some clones. Where compared with another copy, unresolved V genes explain less than half of these, and the others have no known cause. This sample has over 80,000 clones in its table, and 90% to 95% of those were observed once. The ten largest make up roughly 0.2% of the sample. What these receptors recognize is not known. The time point label on this specimen signifies: cells obtained before transplantation from donor or recipient. The sample consisted of unstimulated CD4+ T cells sorted from spleen or lymph node cells, taken before transplant. The receptors here all came from a human donor who was the organ donor for an intestinal transplant.

The CDR3 DNA is TGTGCCAGCAGCCATGGGACAGGGTCGGGTTCACCCCTCCACTTT. Protein product: CASSHGTGSGSPLHF. This rearrangement joins TRBV11-1 to TRBJ1-6, with 9 bases fitting TRBD1. V shed 5 bases, J shed 9 bases, and the junction held 8 bases outside the gene matches. The CDR3 is 15 residues long. Germline V gene sequence: CDR1 SGHAT, CDR2 FQDESV (reference sequence).

The chain combines TRBV6-5 with TRBJ2-7; TRBD2 aligns across 10 bases. Germline loops: CDR1 MNHEY, CDR2 SVGAGI. Unmatched junction bases numbered 8, after V lost 5 bases and J lost 7 bases. The CDR3 length is 14 residues. The CDR3 region has the DNA TGTGCCAGCAGTCAGAGCGGGGGGGCGAGGGAGCAGTACTTC. This codes for CASSQSGGAREQYF.

The chain employs TRBV7-9 and TRBJ2-7; D possibly corresponds to TRBD2 (5 bases). The germline gives CDR1 SEHNR, CDR2 FQNEAQ (reference sequence). The CDR3 loop spans 17 amino acids. The ends were cut back, 5 bases at V and 0 bases at J, with 20 bases in the middle. The CDR3 loop is CASSAPRGSPGSYEQYF. CDR3 DNA: TGTGCCAGCAGCGCCCCCCGGGGATCCCCGGGCTCCTACGAGCAGTACTTC.

The gene calls are TRBV15 and TRBJ2-1; a weak D match, TRBD2 (5 bases). Germline CDR1 reads LNHNV; CDR2 reads YYDKDF (reference sequence). The CDR3 runs 17 residues. V was cut by 0 bases and J by 0 bases, with 12 bases left in between. In nucleotides, the CDR3 is TGTGCCACCAGCAGAGATCTAGCCATAAGCTCCTACAATGAGCAGTTCTTC. It encodes CATSRDLAISSYNEQFF.

The chain couples TRBV7-9 to TRBJ1-1; weak D call: TRBD1 (5 bases). The CDR3 spans 15 residues. The V and J ends lost 3 bases and 2 bases respectively, with 13 bases between them. The germline V gene has CDR1 SEHNR and CDR2 FQNEAQ (reference sequence). This chain's CDR3 is CASSLYGAENTEAFF. The CDR3 region has the DNA TGTGCCAGCAGCTTGTATGGGGCAGAAAACACTGAAGCTTTCTTT.

The chain links TRBV10-3 to TRBJ2-1, with a weak D call TRBD2 (7 bases). Germline CDR1 ENHRY, CDR2 SYGVKD. The CDR3 is 14 amino acids. The ends were cut back, 6 bases at V and 10 bases at J, with 19 bases in the middle. CDR3 nucleotide sequence: TGTGCCATCAGCCCCGTCGGAGGGGGGGGAGAGCAGTTCTTC. Translation: CAISPVGGGGEQFF.

The V gene is TRBV5-6, the J gene TRBJ1-2, with 7 bases fitting TRBD1. V lost 4 bases, J lost 4 bases, and 7 bases stayed unmatched. The CDR3 has 14 residues. Looked up from germline, CDR1 is SGHDT and CDR2 is YYEEEE. CDR3 residues: CASSLGQTLYGYTF. The DNA of the CDR3 is TGTGCCAGCAGCCTGGGACAGACTCTCTATGGCTACACCTTC.

This chain uses TRBV4-3 with TRBJ2-3; 7 bases fit TRBD1. Trimming took 0 bases from V and 0 from J; bases not matched to a gene: 0. The CDR3 spans 15 residues. Germline loops: CDR1 LGHNA, CDR2 YSLEER. DNA for the CDR3: TGCGCCAGCAGCCAAGAAGGGGGCAGCACAGATACGCAGTATTTT. This gives the protein CASSQEGGSTDTQYF.

The chain employs TRBV7-2 and TRBJ1-2, with 12 bases aligning to TRBD1. CDR1 and CDR2 (germline): SGHTA, FQGNSA. V lost 1 base to trimming and J lost 6 bases; unmatched junction nucleotides: 3. This CDR3 has 15 residues. CDR3 sequence reads: CASSLGDRGLDGYTF. CDR3 nucleotides: TGTGCCAGCAGCTTAGGGGACAGGGGGCTAGATGGCTACACCTTC.

This chain connects TRBV18 to TRBJ1-1, with TRBD1 matching 8 bases. After removal of 6 bases from V and 0 bases from J, the junction contained 12 bases not matched to a gene. There are 17 residues in the CDR3. Germline assignment: CDR1 KGHSH and CDR2 LQKENI. The DNA for the CDR3 is TGTGCCAGCTCCCCCGGACAGGGCGGGGCTATGAACACTGAAGCTTTCTTT. Translated: CASSPGQGGAMNTEAFF. Together with reference TRBV18 and TRBJ1-1, the CDR3 gives the full variable domain: NAGVMQNPRHLVRRRGQEARLRCSPMKGHSHVYWYRQLPEEGLKFMVYLQKENIIDESGMPKERFSAEFPKEGPSILRIQQVVRGDSAAYFCASSPGQGGAMNTEAFFGQGTRLTVV.

This clone appeared once. The chain carries TRBV7-6 and TRBJ2-5, with D possibly TRBD2 on 7 matching bases. The end of the DNA aligns better with TRBJ2-7, so the J call may be wrong. Germline assignment: CDR1 SGHVS and CDR2 FNYEAQ. This CDR3 has 18 residues. The CDR3 protein is CASSLGSWGGTATYEQYF. DNA of the CDR3: TGTGCCAGCAGCTTAGGAAGTTGGGGGGGCACTGCGACCTACGAGCAGTACTTC.

This chain joins TRBV29-1 and TRBJ2-1; possible D gene TRBD1, 6 bases. The V end lost 5 bases, the J end lost 8 bases, and 13 bases lay between the germline ends. Per the germline V gene, CDR1 is SQVTM and CDR2 is ANQGSEA. CDR3 length: 12 residues. CDR3 amino acids: CSVYRAGDEQFF. The CDR3 DNA reads as TGCAGCGTTTACAGGGCGGGCGATGAGCAGTTCTTC.

The V gene is TRBV7-9, the J gene TRBJ2-2; D might be TRBD2 (6 bases). V was cut by 0 bases and J by 3 bases, with 11 bases left in between. This CDR3 spans 16 amino acids. Germline-derived CDR1 and CDR2 are SEHNR and FQNEAQ (reference sequence). CDR3 sequence: CASSLAWAGYTGELFF. The CDR3 region has the DNA TGTGCCAGCAGCTTAGCGTGGGCGGGGTACACCGGGGAGCTGTTTTTT.

This clone was seen once. CDR3 protein: CASEDNRAPYNEQFF. The CDR3 coding sequence is TGTGCCAGCGAGGATAACAGGGCCCCCTACAATGAGCAGTTCTTC. J is TRBJ2-1 and V is TRBV7-2; D possibly corresponds to TRBD1 (6 bases). Germline loops: CDR1 SGHTA, CDR2 FQGNSA. Deletions cut 8 bases from V and 2 bases from J, with 16 bases between. The CDR3 contains 15 residues.

The CDR3 region is CASRRTSGGSAGELFF. DNA of the CDR3: TGCGCCAGCAGGAGGACTAGCGGGGGAAGCGCCGGGGAGCTGTTTTTT. This chain connects TRBV5-1 to TRBJ2-2; 13 bases line up with TRBD2. In germline, CDR1 is SGHRS, CDR2 YFSETQ. V gave up 5 bases and J gave up 6 bases; unmatched junction bases: 7. The length of the CDR3 is 16 residues.

CDR3 in DNA: TGTGCCAGCAGCCGCGAACCGACAGGGACGACTTATGGCTACACCTTC. Its protein product is CASSREPTGTTYGYTF. The chain recombines TRBV4-2 with TRBJ1-2; 7 nucleotides agree with TRBD1. With V trimmed by 4 bases and J by 5 bases, 13 bases remained unmatched. The germline gives CDR1 LGHNA, CDR2 YNFKEQ. This CDR3 contains 16 residues.

This chain joins TRBV19 and TRBJ1-5; TRBD1 matches 7 bases. The V segment lost 5 bases and the J segment 1 base; nucleotides outside the gene matches: 5. This CDR3 has 15 amino acids. Germline loops: CDR1 LNHDA, CDR2 SQIVND (reference sequence). The CDR3 is CASSRGTASNQPQHF. CDR3 in DNA: TGTGCCAGTAGTCGGGGGACAGCCAGCAATCAGCCCCAGCATTTT.

This CDR3 is CASSSAGPGITDTQYF. In nucleotides, the CDR3 is TGTGCCAGCAGCTCCGCGGGGCCAGGGATCACAGATACGCAGTATTTT. The chain recombines TRBV7-2 with TRBJ2-3; D is possibly TRBD2 (6 bases). Per the germline V gene, CDR1 is SGHTA and CDR2 is FQGNSA. Trimming cost V 4 bases and J 2 bases, with 16 bases left between them. This CDR3 spans 16 amino acids.

The V gene is TRBV7-2, the J gene TRBJ1-1; 7 bases map to TRBD1. This CDR3 region has 13 residues. V lost 5 bases and J lost 1; bases outside the gene matches: 1. CDR1 and CDR2 from the germline V gene are SGHTA and FQGNSA. This CDR3 reads CASSRQGNTEAFF. The CDR3 DNA is TGTGCCAGCAGCCGACAGGGGAACACTGAAGCTTTCTTT.

The J gene is TRBJ2-3, the V gene TRBV18; D perhaps matches TRBD2 (7 bases). The CDR3 extends over 14 amino acids. CDR1 and CDR2 (germline): KGHSH, LQKENI. The V and J ends lost 0 bases and 4 bases respectively, with 8 bases between them. CDR3 sequence (DNA): TGTGCCAGCTCACCACCAGGGGGGGCAGATACGCAGTATTTT. It translates to CASSPPGGADTQYF. Full variable domain (missing parts from reference TRBV18 and TRBJ2-3): NAGVMQNPRHLVRRRGQEARLRCSPMKGHSHVYWYRQLPEEGLKFMVYLQKENIIDESGMPKERFSAEFPKEGPSILRIQQVVRGDSAAYFCASSPPGGADTQYFGPGTRLTVL.

The rearrangement uses TRBV4-2 and TRBJ1-4; 8 nucleotides match TRBD1. Germline loops: CDR1 LGHNA, CDR2 YNFKEQ. V was pared by 5 bases and J by 2 bases, with 7 bases of the junction left unmatched. This CDR3 is 16 amino acids long. The chain's CDR3 is CASSYQGAGTNEKLFF. The CDR3 DNA reads TGTGCCAGCAGCTACCAGGGGGCCGGGACTAATGAAAAACTGTTTTTT.

The chain has TRBV7-2 and TRBJ2-5, with D tentatively TRBD2 (7 bases). There are 14 residues in the CDR3. Germline CDR1 and CDR2: SGHTA and FQGNSA. V lost 8 bases and J 3 bases, leaving 16 bases between the germline ends. DNA of the CDR3: TGTGCCAGCTGCGCGGGGGCGGAAAAAGAGACCCAGTACTTC. Encoded protein: CASCAGAEKETQYF.

This chain connects TRBV6-1 to TRBJ1-2; 11 bases are a match to TRBD1. The CDR3 extends over 14 amino acids. J was trimmed by 4 bases and V by 6 bases; bases with no gene match: 4. Germline V gene sequence: CDR1 MNHNS, CDR2 SASEGT. The CDR3, as DNA: TGTGCCAGCAGCCAAGGGACAGGGGGCTATGGCTACACCTTC. Encoded protein: CASSQGTGGYGYTF.

This clone occurred once. The chain is built from TRBV19 and TRBJ2-1; a possible D gene is TRBD2 (6 bases). V was shortened by 5 bases and J by 3 bases, with 11 bases between the two germline ends. Germline CDR1 and CDR2: LNHDA and SQIVND (reference sequence). The CDR3 has 14 residues. CDR3 sequence (DNA): TGTGCCAGTAGTGTCCGGCGGGGCTACAATGAGCAGTTCTTC. It yields the protein CASSVRRGYNEQFF.

V and J are TRBV7-2 and TRBJ2-5; D may be TRBD1 (6 bases). This CDR3 has 12 amino acids. Germline values: CDR1 SGHTA, CDR2 FQGNSA. V shed 5 bases and J shed 4 bases, with 8 bases lying between them. CDR3 sequence: CASSPRGETQYF. In DNA form, the CDR3 reads TGTGCCAGCAGCCCCAGGGGAGAGACCCAGTACTTC. The full variable domain, in which reference TRBV7-2 and TRBJ2-5 provide the parts outside the CDR3, is GAGVSQSPSNKVTEKGKDVELRCDPISGHTALYWYRQSLGQGLEFLIYFQGNSAPDKSGLPSDRFSAERTGGSVSTLTIQRTQQEDSAVYLCASSPRGETQYFGPGTRLLVL.